This T cell receptor (beta chain) was identified in a study of early T cells in non-severe SARS-CoV-2 infection. The study's findings and limits: Anti-spike CD8 specificities were favored by VDJdb matching, whose results missed private and CD4 specificities.

The library protocol tagged individual cDNA molecules with unique molecular identifiers. From the 5' RACE reads, TCRdb called clonotypes with MiXCR, one entry per CDR3 protein. This sample yields tens of thousands of distinct CDR3 sequences, of which approximately 7.7% are seen a single time; 3% to 4% belongs to the top ten. Many counts were recorded for this clonotype. The antigen remains undetermined. V shed 4 bases and J shed 0 bases, with 8 bases lying between them. CDR1 is DFQATT, CDR2 SNEGSKA, per germline (reference sequence). The CDR3 has 13 amino acids. This chain links TRBV20-1 with TRBJ2-3; unclear D gene. This sequence originates from an adult who was a healthcare worker with PCR-confirmed SARS-CoV-2 infection or an uninfected control (not recorded which). Sequencing was performed on whole blood. The CDR3 spells CSATPASTDTQYF. In DNA, the CDR3 is TGCAGTGCTACCCCCGCTAGCACAGATACGCAGTATTTT.